The 19 T cell receptor beta chains reported below all come from one sample, sequenced in a study of immune evolution from preneoplasia to lung adenocarcinoma. The data were produced by immunoSEQ multiplex PCR, yet TCRdb's version contains in-frame clones alone and is incomplete. This table holds a few thousand clones, around 79% found once. Specimen: FFPE adjacent normal lung tissue. These receptors were obtained from a person between 60 and 80 years old with lung adenocarcinoma.

The chain couples TRBV28 to TRBJ2-7, with D possibly TRBD1 on 5 matching bases. V gave up 4 bases and J gave up 0 bases, with 10 bases separating them. The germline gives CDR1 MDHEN, CDR2 SYDVKM. CDR3 length: 14 amino acids. The CDR3 is CASSSAGISYEQYF. CDR3 coding DNA: TGTGCCAGCAGTTCGGCAGGGATCTCCTACGAGCAGTACTTC.

The chain is built from TRBV18 and TRBJ1-2; TRBD1 agrees at 9 bases. The CDR3 covers 15 residues. The trim removed 3 bases at V and 9 bases at J, leaving 11 bases unmatched. CDR1 KGHSH and CDR2 LQKENI come from the germline V gene. The CDR3 bases are TGTGCCAGCTCACCTTCCGGGACAGGGAAAATTCGCTACACCTTC. The encoded protein is CASSPSGTGKIRYTF. The full variable domain, rest sourced from reference TRBV18 and TRBJ1-2, is NAGVMQNPRHLVRRRGQEARLRCSPMKGHSHVYWYRQLPEEGLKFMVYLQKENIIDESGMPKERFSAEFPKEGPSILRIQQVVRGDSAAYFCASSPSGTGKIRYTFGSGTRLTVV.

The genes are TRBV7-2 and TRBJ2-3; D could derive from TRBD1 or TRBD2 (6 bases each). The germline V gene encodes CDR1 SGHTA and CDR2 FQGNSA. V lost 3 bases to trimming and J lost 4 bases, with 8 bases between them. This CDR3 spans 13 amino acids. CDR3 sequence (DNA): TGTGCCAGCAGCTTCGGGGGCCCAGATACGCAGTATTTT. Residues: CASSFGGPDTQYF.

V usage is TRBV4-1 and J usage is TRBJ1-2, with no clear D. Trimming took off 1 base at V and 3 bases at J, with 12 bases between the two ends. Germline V CDR1 and CDR2: MGHRA, YSYEKL. The CDR3 runs 15 residues. This CDR3 is CASSQVSGGDYGYTF. Written as DNA, the CDR3 is TGCGCCAGCAGCCAAGTTAGCGGTGGTGACTATGGCTACACCTTC.

This clone was picked up a small number of times. The gene calls are TRBV6-1 and TRBJ1-5; TRBD1 matches at 9 bases. Germline loops: CDR1 MNHNS, CDR2 SASEGT. V lost 2 bases to trimming and J lost 5 bases; unmatched junction nucleotides: 4. The CDR3 loop spans 15 amino acids. CDR3 in amino acids: CASSEMGQGHQPQHF. The CDR3 DNA is TGTGCCAGCAGTGAAATGGGACAGGGACATCAGCCCCAGCATTTT.

The rearrangement links TRBV28 to TRBJ2-7, with 7 bases matching TRBD1. The CDR3 runs 13 residues. J was trimmed by 4 bases and V by 5 bases; bases with no gene match: 5. Germline-derived CDR1 and CDR2 are MDHEN and SYDVKM. The CDR3 is CASSLRQGYEQYF. CDR3 sequence (DNA): TGTGCCAGCAGTCTAAGACAGGGTTACGAGCAGTACTTC.

The gene calls are TRBV7-8 and TRBJ2-1; maybe TRBD2 (6 bases). The ends were cut back, 3 bases at V and 2 bases at J, with 8 bases in the middle. The CDR3 runs to 14 residues. Germline V gene lookup returns CDR1 SGHVS and CDR2 FQNEAQ. Here the CDR3 reads CASSLRGTYNEQFF. CDR3 sequence (DNA): TGTGCCAGCAGCTTGCGGGGAACCTACAATGAGCAGTTCTTC.

The chain employs TRBV6-1 and TRBJ2-3; D call uncertain. V lost 2 bases to trimming and J lost 1 base, with 10 bases between them. The length of the CDR3 is 15 residues. Germline V gives CDR1 MNHNS, CDR2 SASEGT. This CDR3 is CASSERELRTDTQYF. CDR3 DNA: TGTGCCAGCAGTGAACGTGAGCTCCGCACAGATACGCAGTATTTT.

This chain connects TRBV4-1 to TRBJ1-2; 9 nucleotides align to TRBD1. The germline V gene has CDR1 MGHRA and CDR2 YSYEKL. V was pared by 4 bases and J by 4 bases, with 13 bases of the junction left unmatched. The CDR3 extends over 17 amino acids. The CDR3 sequence: CASSPRTGAELGYGYTF. The CDR3 region has the DNA TGCGCCAGCAGCCCTAGGACAGGGGCCGAGTTAGGCTATGGCTACACCTTC.

The CDR3 is CASSPRDRGGQVQYF. The CDR3 DNA sequence: TGTGCCAGCAGCCCCCGGGACAGGGGGGGACAGGTTCAGTACTTC. The rearrangement uses TRBV9 and TRBJ2-5, with 11 nucleotides matching TRBD1. V dropped 4 bases and J dropped 11; count of bases not matched to a gene: 13. The V gene's germline CDR1 is SGDLS and CDR2 YYNGEE. CDR3 length: 15 residues.

The chain joins TRBV19 to TRBJ1-5, with TRBD1 matching 9 bases. Germline assignment: CDR1 LNHDA and CDR2 SQIVND (reference sequence). The CDR3 totals 15 residues. V was clipped by 0 bases and J by 5 bases; unmatched bases: 2. The CDR3 loop is CASSIDGTGYQPQHF. Written as DNA, the CDR3 is TGTGCCAGTAGTATAGATGGGACAGGGTATCAGCCCCAGCATTTT.

The table lists this clone with a few counts. The rearrangement joins TRBV4-3 to TRBJ2-6, with 11 nucleotides matching TRBD1. The V gene end was trimmed by 1 base and the J gene end by 0 bases; junction bases not matched to a gene: 11. CDR3 length: 21 residues. Germline lookup yields CDR1 LGHNA and CDR2 YSLEER. The CDR3: CASSQVVARDRGNSGANVLTF. CDR3 DNA sequence: TGCGCCAGCAGCCAAGTGGTGGCCCGGGACAGGGGGAACTCTGGGGCCAACGTCCTGACTTTC.

The gene calls are TRBV7-6 and TRBJ2-5, with a weak D call TRBD2 (6 bases). CDR1 SGHVS and CDR2 FNYEAQ come from the germline V gene. This CDR3 comprises 15 residues. Trimming pared 2 bases from V and 5 bases from J, leaving 15 bases between. CDR3 DNA sequence: TGTGCCAGCAGCTTAACCCGCCTGGGGGGTGAGACCCAGTACTTC. It specifies CASSLTRLGGETQYF.

This chain connects TRBV13 to TRBJ1-2; 7 nucleotides match TRBD1. The germline V gene has CDR1 PRHDT and CDR2 FYEKMQ (reference sequence). The CDR3 sequence is 14 residues long. The V segment lost 5 bases and the J segment 8 bases; nucleotides outside the gene matches: 11. The CDR3 here is CASSPPDRLEGYTF. The CDR3 DNA reads as TGTGCCAGCAGCCCGCCGGACAGGCTGGAGGGCTACACCTTC. Complete variable domain (other parts from reference TRBV13 and TRBJ1-2): AAGVIQSPRHLIKEKRETATLKCYPIPRHDTVYWYQQGPGQDPQFLISFYEKMQSDKGSIPDRFSAQQFSDYHSELNMSSLELGDSALYFCASSPPDRLEGYTFGSGTRLTVV.

V usage is TRBV5-1 and J usage is TRBJ2-2; tentative D call: TRBD2 (6 bases). The V end was cut by 0 bases, the J end by 7 bases, with 10 bases between. CDR3 length equals 14 residues. The germline V gene encodes CDR1 SGHRS and CDR2 YFSETQ. In DNA, the CDR3 is TGCGCCAGCAGCTTGGTCGGGGGTGTCGGGGAGCTGTTTTTT. Translation gives CASSLVGGVGELFF.

The chain employs TRBV5-8 and TRBJ1-1; D is uncertain. Per the germline V gene, CDR1 is SGHTS and CDR2 is YDEGEE. The V end lost 4 bases, the J end lost 8 bases, and 9 bases lay between the germline ends. The CDR3 loop spans 11 amino acids. The CDR3 bases are TGTGCCAGCAGCCGCCGAGGGGAAGCTTTCTTT. It specifies CASSRRGEAFF.

This chain uses TRBV6-6 with TRBJ2-1; 8 nucleotides agree with TRBD2. V trimming: 5 bases; J trimming: 2 bases; junction bases outside the gene matches: 2. Germline CDR1 MNHNY, CDR2 SVGAGI (reference sequence). CDR3 size: 14 residues. CDR3 amino acids: CASSERETYNEQFF. The CDR3 DNA is TGTGCCAGCAGTGAGCGGGAGACCTACAATGAGCAGTTCTTC.

This clone was seen a few times. This chain joins TRBV5-1 and TRBJ2-3; 9 bases are a match to TRBD1. J lost 3 bases, V lost 5 bases, and 4 bases had no gene match. Germline V gene sequence: CDR1 SGHRS, CDR2 YFSETQ. This CDR3 contains 14 residues. The CDR3 coding sequence is TGCGCCAGCAGATCCGGACAGGGGACAGATACGCAGTATTTT. Translation gives CASRSGQGTDTQYF.

The chain combines TRBV5-5 with TRBJ1-3, with TRBD1 as a possible D gene (6 bases). The CDR3 extends over 16 amino acids. Trimming pared 0 bases from V and 2 bases from J, leaving 12 bases between. Germline CDR1 and CDR2: SGHKS and YYEKEE (reference sequence). The CDR3 bases are TGTGCCAGCAGCTTGGGTCACAGGGCCCCTGGAAACACCATATATTTT. The encoded protein is CASSLGHRAPGNTIYF.